The subject of this entry is one T cell receptor (beta chain). Germline values: CDR1 LGHDT, CDR2 YNNKEL (reference sequence). The ends lost 4 bases at V and 7 bases at J; junction bases unmatched: 3. The CDR3 length is 12 residues. These data originate in a study of blood T cell repertoires in COVID-19. Clones were read by immunoSEQ multiplex PCR, and TCRdb kept only the in-frame ones, dropping some. The sample records around 180,000 clones, 86% being singletons. This TCR was recovered from a woman younger than 45 who had recovered from COVID-19. Sequencing was done on a sample of PBMCs or T cells enriched from blood (not recorded which). This chain uses TRBV3-1 (or the pseudogene TRBV3-2) with TRBJ1-1; 7 bases fit TRBD1. The chain's CDR3 is CASSLGTVEAFF. The CDR3 DNA reads as TGTGCCAGCAGCCTCGGGACAGTTGAAGCTTTCTTT.